This T cell receptor beta chain is from a study of post-analysis software for immune sequencing data. For the study at large: The study covered relapsing-remitting, secondary progressive and progressive-relapsing courses of multiple sclerosis.

CDR1 and CDR2 (germline): SNHLY, FYNNEI. The CDR3 has 13 residues. V trimming: 8 bases; J trimming: 4 bases; junction bases outside the gene matches: 4. TCR beta libraries were prepared from cDNA with unique molecular identifiers. Input amounts of 1 to 10 million T cells were used. These gave around 500,000 cDNA molecules, so each molecule approximated one T cell. TCRdb reprocessed the PCR reads with MiXCR, giving one entry per CDR3 protein. The data show around 440,000 distinct CDR3 sequences, under 55% seen once. On this clonotype: Antigen: not known.

Notes on the study in general: Samples made in the same batch grouped tightly together by F measure. When compared against controls, multiple sclerosis patients showed significantly lower normalized Chao1 diversity. Relative to controls, patients had 4 or 5 TRBV segments at higher frequency, with TRBV5-6, TRBV5-1 and TRBV20-1 among these.

This TCR was recovered from a girl aged 10 to 17 with multiple sclerosis. This sequence joins TRBV2 and TRBJ2-1; 8 nucleotides line up with TRBD2. Sequenced sample: blood. The CDR3 sequence is CASSGGAYNEQFF. Here the CDR3 DNA reads TGTGCCAGCTCGGGGGGGGCTTACAATGAGCAGTTCTTC.